This T cell receptor beta chain was found in a study of early T cells in non-severe SARS-CoV-2 infection. Across the whole study: From unsorted whole blood, bulk RNA was sequenced, and the chains remained unpaired. Findings and caveats of the study: Matches to VDJdb favored anti-spike CD8 responses and missed private and CD4 specificities.

There are many counts of this clonotype. What it binds is unknown. The TCR library protocol attached unique molecular identifiers to the individual cDNA molecules. A single record per CDR3 protein comes from TCRdb applying MiXCR to the 5' RACE reads. The sample includes roughly 70,000 distinct CDR3 sequences, approximately 13% of them seen just once. The TCR comes from an adult who was a healthcare worker with PCR-confirmed SARS-CoV-2 infection or an uninfected control (not recorded which). Sequences were obtained from whole blood.

In DNA, the CDR3 is TGTGCCAGCAGGCGACCAGGGGCTGCCAATGAGCAGTTCTTC. As protein: CASRRPGAANEQFF. The rearrangement uses TRBV27 and TRBJ2-1, with D perhaps TRBD1 (6 bases). V lost 6 bases, J lost 6 bases, and 15 bases lay in between. The CDR3 length is 14 residues. CDR1 MNHEY and CDR2 SMNVEV come from the germline V gene (reference sequence).